This T cell receptor (beta chain) comes out of a study of blood T cells in healthy people across ages. Overall study results and limits: TCR beta diversity per million T cells fell roughly linearly with age. PBMCs left unsorted prevented a conclusive naive versus antigen-experienced comparison. Diversity estimates from one million T cells were considered underestimates.

In the case of this clonotype: Its antigen remains unidentified.

Germline values: CDR1 MNHEY, CDR2 SVGEGT. The CDR3 extends over 14 amino acids. The germline V and J ends were trimmed by 8 bases and 0 bases, with 10 bases remaining between them. PCR was performed a second time for about 6 to 12 cycles using a sample-barcoded 5' primer and a J-beta primer mix. Sequencing of every sample gave 2.5 million or more CDR3-containing paired-end reads. TCRdb independently ran MiXCR on the 5' RACE reads; one entry per CDR3 protein. The sample contains over 600,000 distinct CDR3 sequences, over 20% of which appear only once. The sequence was collected from a man aged 65 to 79 in good health. Sequencing used blood. The rearrangement uses TRBV6-2 or TRBV6-3 and TRBJ1-4, with no clear D. The CDR3 sequence is CASGRGPTNEKLFF. The CDR3 region has the DNA TGTGCCAGCGGACGTGGACCAACTAATGAAAAACTGTTTTTT.